This T cell receptor (beta chain) came from a study of CD8 T cells in ankylosing spondylitis. General observations from the study: Within ankylosing spondylitis blood, a TCR beta motif made up of eight highly homologous variants appeared to be characteristic.

The CDR3 totals 16 residues. V was clipped by 4 bases and J by 4 bases; unmatched bases: 9. Regarding this clonotype: Its antigen is as yet unknown.

MiXCR, run by TCRdb on the 5' RACE reads, gives a single entry per CDR3 protein. The sample has some 37,000 distinct CDR3 sequences, about 15% seen once; the top ten hold around 50%. Sequenced: blood. V is TRBV12-3 or TRBV12-4 and J is TRBJ2-3; 9 nucleotides align to TRBD1. This clonotype originated in a male donor with ankylosing spondylitis or in good health (not recorded which). CDR3 sequence reads: CASSSLTGGSSDTQYF. The CDR3 bases are TGTGCCAGCAGTTCCCTGACAGGGGGAAGTTCAGATACGCAGTATTTT.